A selection of T cell receptor beta chains follows, all from one sample in a study of CD8 T cells in Susac syndrome. TCRdb reprocessed the immunoSEQ multiplex PCR reads with MiXCR, giving one entry per CDR3 protein. The sample has approximately 70,000 distinct CDR3 sequences, approximately 93% seen once. The sample was CD8+ T cells from PBMCs. The receptors were gathered from a human donor with multiple sclerosis. CDR3s include the opening cysteine and the closing phenylalanine or tryptophan. Fields, in order: CDR3 protein, J gene, V gene.

cdr3_aa: CASSVGQAPYEQYF
j_call: TRBJ2-7
v_call: TRBV28

cdr3_aa: CASSLDRIGTEAFF
j_call: TRBJ1-1
v_call: TRBV7-9

cdr3_aa: CASSSSPGATEAFF
j_call: TRBJ1-1
v_call: TRBV27

cdr3_aa: CASSSGTGYQETQYF
j_call: TRBJ2-5
v_call: TRBV5-1

cdr3_aa: CSAREKRGVYNEQFF
j_call: TRBJ2-1
v_call: TRBV20-1

cdr3_aa: CASSEDGQPQHF
j_call: TRBJ1-5
v_call: TRBV2

cdr3_aa: CASSGLPGATDTQYF
j_call: TRBJ2-3
v_call: TRBV27

cdr3_aa: CASSPGQYELFF
j_call: TRBJ1-4
v_call: TRBV18

cdr3_aa: CASSSPWEGEETQYF
j_call: TRBJ2-5
v_call: TRBV5-1

cdr3_aa: CASSFRGSYNEQFF
j_call: TRBJ2-1
v_call: TRBV14

cdr3_aa: CSAREQGNTEAFF
j_call: TRBJ1-1
v_call: TRBV20-1

cdr3_aa: CASSELALSSYEQYF
j_call: TRBJ2-7
v_call: TRBV27

cdr3_aa: CASSSWDSLNTEAFF
j_call: TRBJ1-1
v_call: TRBV7-9

cdr3_aa: CASSYYGGSGANVLTF
j_call: TRBJ2-6
v_call: TRBV6-2/TRBV6-3

cdr3_aa: CSVEPVGAYEQYF
j_call: TRBJ2-7
v_call: TRBV29-1

cdr3_aa: CASRNDRLDF
j_call: TRBJ1-3
v_call: TRBV12-3/TRBV12-4

cdr3_aa: CASSLLSSYNEQFF
j_call: TRBJ2-1
v_call: TRBV27

cdr3_aa: CASSPIDNLIYGYTF
j_call: TRBJ1-2
v_call: TRBV7-9

cdr3_aa: CSARGAEATEQYF
j_call: TRBJ2-7
v_call: TRBV20-1

cdr3_aa: CASSQDLAGTTYNEQFF
j_call: TRBJ2-1
v_call: TRBV3-1

cdr3_aa: CAWKASGGYYEQYF
j_call: TRBJ2-7
v_call: TRBV30

cdr3_aa: CAWTEGQGVHQPQHF
j_call: TRBJ1-5
v_call: TRBV30

cdr3_aa: CASSLTGNGAFF
j_call: TRBJ1-1
v_call: TRBV5-6

cdr3_aa: CASSGTTGSSEQYF
j_call: TRBJ2-7
v_call: TRBV13

cdr3_aa: CASSISVTDTQYF
j_call: TRBJ2-3
v_call: TRBV27

cdr3_aa: CSARGRGDGNIQYF
j_call: TRBJ2-4
v_call: TRBV20-1

cdr3_aa: CASSPDHDEQYF
j_call: TRBJ2-7
v_call: TRBV5-1

cdr3_aa: CSARDSGRVVEQFF
j_call: TRBJ2-1
v_call: TRBV20-1

cdr3_aa: CASSLVPIPSYEQYF
j_call: TRBJ2-7
v_call: TRBV11-2

cdr3_aa: CASSTWDHRGLRWYEQYF
j_call: TRBJ2-7
v_call: TRBV7-8

cdr3_aa: CASSQDTGRYEQFF
j_call: TRBJ2-1
v_call: TRBV16

cdr3_aa: CASSLATSGDNEQFF
j_call: TRBJ2-1
v_call: TRBV28

cdr3_aa: CAWSTGAGEQYF
j_call: TRBJ2-7
v_call: TRBV30

cdr3_aa: CASSFSRTKEQFF
j_call: TRBJ2-1
v_call: TRBV27

cdr3_aa: CASSITGGGDTEAFF
j_call: TRBJ1-1
v_call: TRBV28

cdr3_aa: CATSSSPKTYEQYF
j_call: TRBJ2-7
v_call: TRBV15

cdr3_aa: CATSSLAGPTDTQYF
j_call: TRBJ2-3
v_call: TRBV15

cdr3_aa: CASTASDEQFF
j_call: TRBJ2-1
v_call: TRBV28

cdr3_aa: CASSSTGYYNEQFF
j_call: TRBJ2-1
v_call: TRBV28

cdr3_aa: CASSLEGGPGAEQYF
j_call: TRBJ2-7
v_call: TRBV13

cdr3_aa: CASSPFGGEYGYTF
j_call: TRBJ1-2
v_call: TRBV19

cdr3_aa: CAWSPGFSNTEAFF
j_call: TRBJ1-1
v_call: TRBV30

cdr3_aa: CASSRDLTYEQYF
j_call: TRBJ2-7
v_call: TRBV19

cdr3_aa: CASSFGGHEQFF
j_call: TRBJ2-1
v_call: TRBV28

cdr3_aa: CASSPRDKHNEQFF
j_call: TRBJ2-1
v_call: TRBV27

cdr3_aa: CASSLSDINEQYF
j_call: TRBJ2-7
v_call: TRBV7-9

cdr3_aa: CASSHRDRTYEQYF
j_call: TRBJ2-7
v_call: TRBV6-2/TRBV6-3

cdr3_aa: CSARGFSSYEQYF
j_call: TRBJ2-7
v_call: TRBV20-1

cdr3_aa: CSVDGGPNYGYTF
j_call: TRBJ1-2
v_call: TRBV29-1

cdr3_aa: CASSTLAGVSYEQYF
j_call: TRBJ2-7
v_call: TRBV11-2

cdr3_aa: CASSLLTALSGANVLTF
j_call: TRBJ2-6
v_call: TRBV27

cdr3_aa: CSVDPGALYGYTF
j_call: TRBJ1-2
v_call: TRBV29-1

cdr3_aa: CASSRTTVYEQYF
j_call: TRBJ2-7
v_call: TRBV19

cdr3_aa: CASSLGGQSGPIYEQYF
j_call: TRBJ2-7
v_call: TRBV28

cdr3_aa: CASSLTGGTSYEQYF
j_call: TRBJ2-7
v_call: TRBV4-3

cdr3_aa: CASSQSAPLNLFETQYF
j_call: TRBJ2-5
v_call: TRBV5-8

cdr3_aa: CASSHLRTSDWDEQFF
j_call: TRBJ2-1
v_call: TRBV14

cdr3_aa: CASSAPPGINYGYTF
j_call: TRBJ1-2
v_call: TRBV25-1

cdr3_aa: CAISELSDNEQFF
j_call: TRBJ2-1
v_call: TRBV10-3

cdr3_aa: CASTQDRGFNYGYTF
j_call: TRBJ1-2
v_call: TRBV4-1